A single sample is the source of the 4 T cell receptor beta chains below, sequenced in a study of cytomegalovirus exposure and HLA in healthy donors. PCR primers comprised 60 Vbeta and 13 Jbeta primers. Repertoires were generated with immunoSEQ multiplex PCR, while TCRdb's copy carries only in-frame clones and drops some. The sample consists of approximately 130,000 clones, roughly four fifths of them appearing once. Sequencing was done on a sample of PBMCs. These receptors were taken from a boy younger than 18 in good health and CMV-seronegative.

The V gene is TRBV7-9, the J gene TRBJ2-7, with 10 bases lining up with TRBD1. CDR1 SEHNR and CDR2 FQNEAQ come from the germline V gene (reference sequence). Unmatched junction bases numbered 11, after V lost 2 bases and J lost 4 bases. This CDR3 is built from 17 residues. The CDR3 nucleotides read TGTGCCAGCAGCTTAAGAAGCCTCCGGGACAGGGGTTACGAGCAGTACTTC. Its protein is CASSLRSLRDRGYEQYF.

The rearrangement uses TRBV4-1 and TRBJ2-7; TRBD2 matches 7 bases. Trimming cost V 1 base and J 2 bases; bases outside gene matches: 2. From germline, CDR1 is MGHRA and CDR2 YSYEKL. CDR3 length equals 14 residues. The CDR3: CASSQAGGTYEQYF. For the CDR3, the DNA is TGCGCCAGCAGCCAAGCGGGGGGAACCTACGAGCAGTACTTC.

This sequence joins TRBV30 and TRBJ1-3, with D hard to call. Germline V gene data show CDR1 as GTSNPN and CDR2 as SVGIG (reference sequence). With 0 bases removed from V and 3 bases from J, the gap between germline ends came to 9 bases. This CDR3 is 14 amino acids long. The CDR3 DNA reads TGTGCCTGGAGTGTTTGGGGAGGTGGAAACACCATATATTTT. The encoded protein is CAWSVWGGGNTIYF.

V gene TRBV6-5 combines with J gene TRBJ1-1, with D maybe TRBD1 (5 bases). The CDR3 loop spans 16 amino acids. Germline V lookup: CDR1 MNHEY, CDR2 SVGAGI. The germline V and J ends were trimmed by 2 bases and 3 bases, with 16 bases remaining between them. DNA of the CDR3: TGTGCCAGCAGTTACCCGCGGGAGGGAGGGGACACTGAAGCTTTCTTT. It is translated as CASSYPREGGDTEAFF.